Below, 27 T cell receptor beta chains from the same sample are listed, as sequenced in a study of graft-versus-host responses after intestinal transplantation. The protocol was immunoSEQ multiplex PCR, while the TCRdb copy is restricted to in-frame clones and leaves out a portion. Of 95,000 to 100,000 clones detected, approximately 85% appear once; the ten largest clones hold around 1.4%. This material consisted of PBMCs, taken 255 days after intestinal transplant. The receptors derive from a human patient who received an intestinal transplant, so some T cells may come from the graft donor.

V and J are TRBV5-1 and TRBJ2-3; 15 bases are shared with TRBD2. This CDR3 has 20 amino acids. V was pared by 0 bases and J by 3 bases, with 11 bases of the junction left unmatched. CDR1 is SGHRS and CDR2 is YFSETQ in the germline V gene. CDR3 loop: CASSLVPLGLAGGQTDTQYF. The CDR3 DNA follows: TGCGCCAGCAGCTTGGTACCCCTCGGACTAGCGGGGGGGCAGACAGATACGCAGTATTTT.

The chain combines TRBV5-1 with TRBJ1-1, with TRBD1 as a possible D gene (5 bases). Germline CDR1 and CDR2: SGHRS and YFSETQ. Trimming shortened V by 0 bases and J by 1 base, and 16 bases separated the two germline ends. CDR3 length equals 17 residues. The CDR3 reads CASSLARETPENTEAFF. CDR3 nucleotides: TGCGCCAGCAGCTTGGCCAGGGAGACCCCGGAGAACACTGAAGCTTTCTTT.

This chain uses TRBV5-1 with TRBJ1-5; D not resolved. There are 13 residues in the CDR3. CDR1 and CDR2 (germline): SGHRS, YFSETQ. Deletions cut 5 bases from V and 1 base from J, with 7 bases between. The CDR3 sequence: CASSPGSNQPQHF. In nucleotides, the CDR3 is TGCGCCAGCAGTCCTGGAAGCAATCAGCCCCAGCATTTT. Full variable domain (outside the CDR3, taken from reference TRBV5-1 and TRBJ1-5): KAGVTQTPRYLIKTRGQQVTLSCSPISGHRSVSWYQQTPGQGLQFLFEYFSETQRNKGNFPGRFSGRQFSNSRSEMNVSTLELGDSALYLCASSPGSNQPQHFGDGTRLSIL.

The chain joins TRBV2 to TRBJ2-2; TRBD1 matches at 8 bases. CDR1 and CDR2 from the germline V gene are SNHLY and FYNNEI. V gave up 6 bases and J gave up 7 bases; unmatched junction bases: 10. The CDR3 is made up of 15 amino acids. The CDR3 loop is CASRLSGTGGGELFF. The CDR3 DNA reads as TGTGCCAGCAGATTGAGCGGAACAGGGGGCGGGGAGCTGTTTTTT.

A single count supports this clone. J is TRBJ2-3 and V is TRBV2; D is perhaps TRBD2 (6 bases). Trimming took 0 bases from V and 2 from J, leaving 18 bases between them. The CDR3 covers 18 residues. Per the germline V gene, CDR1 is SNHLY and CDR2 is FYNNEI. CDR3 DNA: TGTGCCAGCAGTGAAGCCCTTGATCTAGGGGACTTCACAGATACGCAGTATTTT. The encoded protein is CASSEALDLGDFTDTQYF.

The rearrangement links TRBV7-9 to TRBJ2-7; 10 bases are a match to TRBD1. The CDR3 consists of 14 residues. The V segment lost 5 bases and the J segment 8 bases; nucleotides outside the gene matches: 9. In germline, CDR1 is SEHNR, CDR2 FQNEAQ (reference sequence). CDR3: CASSRSGQGVKQYV. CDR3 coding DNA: TGTGCCAGCAGCCGATCCGGACAGGGGGTTAAGCAGTACGTC.

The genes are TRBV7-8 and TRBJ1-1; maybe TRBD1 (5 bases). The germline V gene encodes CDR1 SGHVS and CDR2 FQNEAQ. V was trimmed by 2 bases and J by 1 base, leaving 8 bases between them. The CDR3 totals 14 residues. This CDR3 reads CASSLTGQNTEAFF. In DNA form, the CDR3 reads TGTGCCAGCAGCTTAACCGGACAGAACACTGAAGCTTTCTTT.

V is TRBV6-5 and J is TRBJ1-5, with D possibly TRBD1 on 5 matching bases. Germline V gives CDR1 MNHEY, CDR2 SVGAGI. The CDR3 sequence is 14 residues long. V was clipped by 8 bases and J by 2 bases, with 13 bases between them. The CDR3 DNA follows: TGTGCCAGCGGTAACGGGGCCCGCAATCAGCCCCAGCATTTT. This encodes CASGNGARNQPQHF.

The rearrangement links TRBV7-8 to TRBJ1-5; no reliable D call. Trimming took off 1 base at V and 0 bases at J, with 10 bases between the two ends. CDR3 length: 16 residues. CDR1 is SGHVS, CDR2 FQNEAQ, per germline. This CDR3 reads CASSLGRVDSNQPQHF. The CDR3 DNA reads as TGTGCCAGCAGCTTAGGCCGCGTGGATAGCAATCAGCCCCAGCATTTT.

CDR3 in amino acids: CATKTGGSSYEQYF. In DNA form, the CDR3 reads TGTGCCACTAAGACAGGGGGATCGTCCTACGAGCAGTACTTC. V usage is TRBV19 and J usage is TRBJ2-7, with 9 bases fitting TRBD1. CDR1 LNHDA and CDR2 SQIVND come from the germline V gene (reference sequence). The CDR3 is 14 residues long. The V gene end was trimmed by 10 bases and the J gene end by 1 base; junction bases not matched to a gene: 8. The variable domain in full, with the rest retrieved from reference TRBV19 and TRBJ2-7, is DGGITQSPKYLFRKEGQNVTLSCEQNLNHDAMYWYRQDPGQGLRLIYYSQIVNDFQKGDIAEGYSVSREKKESFPLTVTSAQKNPTAFYLCATKTGGSSYEQYFGPGTRLTVT.

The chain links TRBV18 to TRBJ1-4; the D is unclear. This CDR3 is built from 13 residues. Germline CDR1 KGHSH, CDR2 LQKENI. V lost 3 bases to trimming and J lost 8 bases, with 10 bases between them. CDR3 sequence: CASSPSSEEKLFF. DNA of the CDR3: TGTGCCAGCTCACCCTCCTCCGAGGAAAAACTGTTTTTT.

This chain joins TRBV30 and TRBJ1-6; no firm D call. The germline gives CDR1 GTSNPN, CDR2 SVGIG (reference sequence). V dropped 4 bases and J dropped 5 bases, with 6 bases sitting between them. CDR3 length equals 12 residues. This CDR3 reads CAWTDHNSPLHF. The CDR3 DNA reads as TGTGCCTGGACAGACCATAATTCACCCCTCCACTTT.

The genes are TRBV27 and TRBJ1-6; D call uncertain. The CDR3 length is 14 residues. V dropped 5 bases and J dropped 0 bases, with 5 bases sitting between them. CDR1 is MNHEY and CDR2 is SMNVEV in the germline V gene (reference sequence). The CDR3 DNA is TGTGCCAGCAGTGTTAGCTCCTATAATTCACCCCTCCACTTT. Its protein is CASSVSSYNSPLHF.

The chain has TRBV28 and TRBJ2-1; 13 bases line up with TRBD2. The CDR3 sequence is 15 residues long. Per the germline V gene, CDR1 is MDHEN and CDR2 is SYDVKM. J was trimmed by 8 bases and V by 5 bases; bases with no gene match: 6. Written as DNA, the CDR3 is TGTGCCAGCAGTCCCACTAGCGGGGGGGCGGATGAGCAGTTCTTC. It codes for CASSPTSGGADEQFF.

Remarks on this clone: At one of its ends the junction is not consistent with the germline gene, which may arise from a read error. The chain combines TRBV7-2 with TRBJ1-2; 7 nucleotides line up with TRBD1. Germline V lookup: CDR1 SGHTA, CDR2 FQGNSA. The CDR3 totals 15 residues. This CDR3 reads CASSLRGQGDYGHTF. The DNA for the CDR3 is TGTGCCAGCAGCTTAAGAGGCCAGGGGGATTATGGCCACACCTTC.

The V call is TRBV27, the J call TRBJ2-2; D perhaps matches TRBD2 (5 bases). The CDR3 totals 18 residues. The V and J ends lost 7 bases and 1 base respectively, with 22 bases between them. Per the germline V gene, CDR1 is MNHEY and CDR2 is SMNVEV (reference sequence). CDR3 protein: CASTRMGLAVLNTGELFF. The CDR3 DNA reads TGTGCCAGCACGAGAATGGGTCTAGCAGTCTTGAACACCGGGGAGCTGTTTTTT.

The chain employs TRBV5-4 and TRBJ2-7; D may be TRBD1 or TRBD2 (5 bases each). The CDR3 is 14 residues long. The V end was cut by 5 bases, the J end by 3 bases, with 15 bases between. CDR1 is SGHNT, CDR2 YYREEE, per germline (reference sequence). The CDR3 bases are TGTGCCAGCAGTTACCGGGACCGTCTCTACGAGCAGTACTTC. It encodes CASSYRDRLYEQYF.

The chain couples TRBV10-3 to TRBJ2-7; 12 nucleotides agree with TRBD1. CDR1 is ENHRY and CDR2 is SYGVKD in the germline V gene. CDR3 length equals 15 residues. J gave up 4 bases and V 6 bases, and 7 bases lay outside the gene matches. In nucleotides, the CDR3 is TGTGCCATCAGCCCGGGACAGGGGGCAAGGTACGAGCAGTACGTC. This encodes CAISPGQGARYEQYV.

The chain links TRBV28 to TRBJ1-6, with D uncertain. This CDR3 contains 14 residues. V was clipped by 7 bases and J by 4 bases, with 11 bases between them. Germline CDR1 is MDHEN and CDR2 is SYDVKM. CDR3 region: CASKGLNYNSPLHF. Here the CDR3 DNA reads TGTGCCAGCAAGGGCCTTAATTATAATTCACCCCTCCACTTT.

The CDR3 DNA is TGTGCCAGCAGCGTAGGCAGGGGGGACACTGAAGCTTTCTTT. Its protein is CASSVGRGDTEAFF. The rearrangement joins TRBV9 to TRBJ1-1, with TRBD1 identical over 7 bases. This CDR3 is 14 amino acids long. Unmatched junction bases numbered 2, after V lost 0 bases and J lost 3 bases. CDR1 and CDR2 (germline): SGDLS, YYNGEE.

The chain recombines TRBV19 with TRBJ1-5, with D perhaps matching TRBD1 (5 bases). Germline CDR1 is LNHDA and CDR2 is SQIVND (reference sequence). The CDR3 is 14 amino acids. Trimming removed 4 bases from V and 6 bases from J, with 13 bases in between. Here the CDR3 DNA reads TGTGCCAGTAGTAATGTGGGGCCAAGTCAGCCCCAGCATTTT. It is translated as CASSNVGPSQPQHF. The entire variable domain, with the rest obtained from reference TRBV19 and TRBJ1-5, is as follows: DGGITQSPKYLFRKEGQNVTLSCEQNLNHDAMYWYRQDPGQGLRLIYYSQIVNDFQKGDIAEGYSVSREKKESFPLTVTSAQKNPTAFYLCASSNVGPSQPQHFGDGTRLSIL.

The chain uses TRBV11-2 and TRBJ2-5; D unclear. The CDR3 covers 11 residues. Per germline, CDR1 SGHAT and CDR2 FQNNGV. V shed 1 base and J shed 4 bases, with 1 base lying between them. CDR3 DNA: TGTGCCAGCAGCTTAGTAGAGACCCAGTACTTC. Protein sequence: CASSLVETQYF.

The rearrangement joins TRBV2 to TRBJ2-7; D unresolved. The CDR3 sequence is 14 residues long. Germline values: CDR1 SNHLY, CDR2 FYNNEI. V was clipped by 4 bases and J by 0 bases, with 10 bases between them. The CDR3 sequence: CASSVDPASYEQYV. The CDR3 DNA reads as TGTGCCAGCAGTGTTGACCCGGCCTCCTACGAGCAGTACGTC.

This chain's CDR3 is CASGAGANVLTF. The CDR3 DNA sequence: TGTGCCAGCGGCGCTGGGGCCAACGTCCTGACTTTC. V and J are TRBV7-3 and TRBJ2-6, with D unresolved. This CDR3 has 12 amino acids. Per germline, CDR1 SGHTA and CDR2 FQGTGA. V lost 8 bases and J 2 bases, leaving 4 bases between the germline ends.

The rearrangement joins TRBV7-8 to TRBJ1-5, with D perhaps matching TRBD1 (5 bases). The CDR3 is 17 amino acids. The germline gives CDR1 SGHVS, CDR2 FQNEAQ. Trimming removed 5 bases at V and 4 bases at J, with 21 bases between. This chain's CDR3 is CASSPDRDRLTNQPQHF. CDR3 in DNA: TGTGCCAGCAGCCCAGATAGGGACCGACTGACTAATCAGCCCCAGCATTTT.

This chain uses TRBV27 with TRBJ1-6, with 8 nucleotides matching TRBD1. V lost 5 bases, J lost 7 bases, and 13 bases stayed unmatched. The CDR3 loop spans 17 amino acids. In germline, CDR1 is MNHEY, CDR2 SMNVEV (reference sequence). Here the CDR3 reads CASSPAPGTGLNSPLHF. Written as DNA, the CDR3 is TGTGCCAGCAGTCCCGCCCCCGGGACAGGACTAAATTCACCCCTCCACTTT.

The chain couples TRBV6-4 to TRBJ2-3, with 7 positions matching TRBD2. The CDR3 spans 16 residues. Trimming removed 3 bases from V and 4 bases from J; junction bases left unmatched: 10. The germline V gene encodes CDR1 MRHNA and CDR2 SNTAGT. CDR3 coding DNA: TGTGCCAGCAGTGAATCCGGCGGGAGTTGGGCAGATACGCAGTATTTT. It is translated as CASSESGGSWADTQYF.